The clone carrying this T cell receptor beta chain was recorded only once. Here immunoSEQ multiplex PCR was the method, and the copy in TCRdb shows in-frame clones only, minus some. The table has tens of thousands of clones, roughly 89% seen once; the top ten hold around 0.37%. The source of the sample is a study of technical replicates of blood from a few donors. The CDR3 runs 12 residues. V lost 8 bases and J 4 bases, leaving 12 bases between the germline ends. Germline loops: CDR1 SNHLY, CDR2 FYNNEI. The rearrangement links TRBV2 to TRBJ2-7, with D possibly matching TRBD2 (5 bases). The sequenced material came from T cells isolated from PBMCs. The receptor's source is a human donor in good health. CDR3 in DNA: TGTGCCAGCGGGCCTGAGGGATACGAGCAGTACTTC. It specifies CASGPEGYEQYF.